Shown below are 32 T cell receptor beta chains from a single sample sequenced in a study of T cells in Graves' hyperthyroidism and ophthalmopathy. Researchers took RNA transcripts and amplified the TCR beta CDR3 regions from them. Researchers ran a first-round RT-PCR on the TCR CDR3 using the HTBI primer set. TCRdb redid the calling of the multiplex PCR reads with MiXCR, one entry per CDR3 protein. The data show around 700,000 distinct CDR3 sequences, with over 35% seen just once and less than 35% held by the top ten. The source material was blood. These receptors were collected from a woman aged 35 to 49 with Graves' hyperthyroidism.

This clonotype was seen once. CDR3 sequence (DNA): TGTGCCAGCAGCGACCAGACTAGCGGGGGGCCCTACGAGCAGTACTTC. Its protein is CASSDQTSGGPYEQYF. The V gene is TRBV11-2, the J gene TRBJ2-7; 13 nucleotides align to TRBD2. CDR1 and CDR2 from the germline V gene are SGHAT and FQNNGV. CDR3 length equals 16 residues. V lost 5 bases and J lost 2; bases outside the gene matches: 6.

This clonotype was observed a handful of times. V and J are TRBV12-3 or TRBV12-4 and TRBJ1-2; D remains unclear. Trimming pared 5 bases from V and 8 bases from J, leaving 21 bases between. CDR3 length equals 15 residues. CDR3 nucleotides: TGTGCCAGCAGTCCCCTTTGGAGGGCCCGGCAAGGCTACACCTTC. As protein: CASSPLWRARQGYTF.

This clonotype was seen a few times. The rearrangement links TRBV2 to TRBJ1-1, with D perhaps TRBD1 (6 bases). The germline gives CDR1 SNHLY, CDR2 FYNNEI. The ends were cut back, 6 bases at V and 1 base at J, with 12 bases in the middle. CDR3 length equals 14 residues. The CDR3 reads CASRAGRGNTEAFF. CDR3 DNA sequence: TGTGCCAGCAGGGCCGGCAGGGGGAACACTGAAGCTTTCTTT.

J is TRBJ1-1 and V is TRBV19, with 8 bases that match TRBD1. Trimming removed 3 bases from V and 5 bases from J; junction bases left unmatched: 2. In germline, CDR1 is LNHDA, CDR2 SQIVND (reference sequence). The CDR3 loop spans 13 amino acids. CDR3 bases: TGTGCCAGTAGTATGAACAGGGGGACTGAAGCTTTCTTT. This codes for CASSMNRGTEAFF.

The genes are TRBV6-5 and TRBJ1-4; a weak D match, TRBD1 (6 bases). The CDR3 runs to 14 residues. Germline CDR1 is MNHEY and CDR2 is SVGAGI. Trimming left V 4 bases short and J 6 bases short, with 12 bases between. The CDR3 coding sequence is TGTGCCAGCAGTTTGGGGGCTTTTTATGAAAAACTGTTTTTT. It is translated as CASSLGAFYEKLFF.

This clonotype was found many times. This chain joins TRBV19 and TRBJ1-2, with D perhaps matching TRBD1 (5 bases). The germline V gene has CDR1 LNHDA and CDR2 SQIVND (reference sequence). The CDR3 is 14 residues long. V lost 4 bases, J lost 2 bases, and 11 bases lay in between. The CDR3 DNA sequence: TGTGCCAGTAGTAAGATAGACAGCAACTATGGCTACACCTTC. The encoded protein is CASSKIDSNYGYTF.

This clonotype was found many times. The V and J genes are TRBV19 and TRBJ2-5; D is tentatively TRBD1 or TRBD2 (5 bases each). The V end lost 7 bases, the J end lost 5 bases, and 14 bases lay between the germline ends. The germline gives CDR1 LNHDA, CDR2 SQIVND (reference sequence). The CDR3 consists of 13 residues. This chain's CDR3 is CASTGIEGETQYF. Here the CDR3 DNA reads TGTGCCAGTACCGGGATTGAGGGGGAGACCCAGTACTTC. Variable domain in full (rest from reference TRBV19 and TRBJ2-5): DGGITQSPKYLFRKEGQNVTLSCEQNLNHDAMYWYRQDPGQGLRLIYYSQIVNDFQKGDIAEGYSVSREKKESFPLTVTSAQKNPTAFYLCASTGIEGETQYFGPGTRLLVL.

This clonotype occurred many times. The chain employs TRBV2 and TRBJ2-5; tentatively, D is TRBD1 or TRBD2 (5 bases each). Trimming stripped 4 bases from V and 7 bases from J, with 13 bases between. The CDR3 has 13 amino acids. CDR1 and CDR2 from the germline V gene are SNHLY and FYNNEI. For the CDR3, the DNA is TGTGCCAGCAGTGGGGGACCCCGGGGGACCCAGTACTTC. It codes for CASSGGPRGTQYF.

The V gene is TRBV4-3, the J gene TRBJ1-2; perhaps TRBD1 as D (6 bases). V lost 2 bases, J lost 4 bases, and 14 bases lay in between. The CDR3 covers 15 residues. CDR1 is LGHNA, CDR2 YSLEER, per germline. CDR3 in DNA: TGCGCCAGCAGCCAAAAACAAGAGGACAGCTATGGCTACACCTTC. Protein: CASSQKQEDSYGYTF.

The sample holds many counts of this clonotype. The genes are TRBV2 and TRBJ1-6; weak D call: TRBD1 (5 bases). The CDR3 is 14 amino acids. Germline CDR1 SNHLY, CDR2 FYNNEI. The V end was cut by 1 base, the J end by 10 bases, with 11 bases between. Written as DNA, the CDR3 is TGTGCCAGCAGTGAAGAAGGGGTGGGCTCACCCCTCCACTTT. Translated: CASSEEGVGSPLHF.

Ten or more counts support this clonotype. CDR3 DNA: TGTGCCAGCAGTTACGGAGGGCGATTACGCTACACCTTC. Its protein is CASSYGGRLRYTF. The genes are TRBV6-5 and TRBJ1-2, with D hard to call. Per the germline V gene, CDR1 is MNHEY and CDR2 is SVGAGI. CDR3 length: 13 residues. V lost 2 bases, J lost 9 bases, and 13 bases lay in between.

This clonotype has a handful of counts. This chain joins TRBV9 and TRBJ2-2; TRBD2 matches at 10 bases. With 3 bases clipped from V and 3 bases from J, the junction kept 11 bases outside the gene matches. CDR1 and CDR2 (germline): SGDLS, YYNGEE. The CDR3 consists of 18 residues. CDR3 coding DNA: TGTGCCAGCAGCGCGACTAGCGGGTATCCTCCTGACACCGGGGAGCTGTTTTTT. The encoded protein is CASSATSGYPPDTGELFF. The whole variable domain, remainder taken from reference TRBV9 and TRBJ2-2, is DSGVTQTPKHLITATGQRVTLRCSPRSGDLSVYWYQQSLDQGLQFLIQYYNGEERAKGNILERFSAQQFPDLHSELNLSSLELGDSALYFCASSATSGYPPDTGELFFGEGSRLTVL.

Details on this clonotype: Since a much larger clone is just one base distant, this may be a read error. The genes are TRBV20-1 and TRBJ1-4, with D possibly being TRBD1 (6 bases). The CDR3 totals 14 residues. Germline-derived CDR1 and CDR2 are DFQATT and SNEGSKA (reference sequence). CDR3 coding DNA: TGCAGTGCTAGGAGGGGGGCAACTAATGCAAAACTGTTTTTT. This gives the protein CSARRGATNAKLFF.

The chain couples TRBV7-9 to TRBJ1-4; no clear D gene. Germline lookup yields CDR1 SEHNR and CDR2 FQNEAQ (reference sequence). This CDR3 contains 14 residues. The ends were cut back, 1 base at V and 6 bases at J, with 9 bases in the middle. The CDR3: CASSLGSVDEKLFF. The DNA for the CDR3 is TGTGCCAGCAGCTTAGGCTCAGTGGATGAAAAACTGTTTTTT. The full variable domain, in which reference TRBV7-9 and TRBJ1-4 provide the parts outside the CDR3, is DTGVSQNPRHKITKRGQNVTFRCDPISEHNRLYWYRQTLGQGPEFLTYFQNEAQLEKSRLLSDRFSAERPKGSFSTLEIQRTEQGDSAMYLCASSLGSVDEKLFFGSGTQLSVL.

The chain carries TRBV10-3 and TRBJ1-2; weak D call: TRBD1 (5 bases). V was trimmed by 4 bases and J by 7 bases, leaving 19 bases between them. This CDR3 region has 15 residues. In germline, CDR1 is ENHRY, CDR2 SYGVKD. CDR3 protein: CAISVALGDPFGYTF. The CDR3, as DNA: TGTGCCATCAGTGTGGCTCTCGGGGACCCGTTTGGCTACACCTTC.

This CDR3 reads CASSPRTGSLREAFF. The DNA for the CDR3 is TGTGCCAGCAGCCCTCGGACAGGGTCCCTCCGAGAAGCTTTCTTT. The rearrangement joins TRBV11-2 to TRBJ1-1; 8 bases are shared with TRBD1. The ends lost 5 bases at V and 8 bases at J; junction bases unmatched: 13. The CDR3 is 15 residues long. Germline loops: CDR1 SGHAT, CDR2 FQNNGV.

In its sample, this clonotype was seen many times. CDR3 coding DNA: TGTGCCACCAGCAGAGCAGGTATGCTGGAAGGCTACACCTTC. Its translation is CATSRAGMLEGYTF. The chain uses TRBV15 and TRBJ1-2; D call uncertain. With 1 base removed from V and 8 bases from J, the gap between germline ends came to 14 bases. The CDR3 consists of 14 residues. From germline, CDR1 is LNHNV and CDR2 YYDKDF (reference sequence).

This clonotype appeared many times. This chain joins TRBV10-3 and TRBJ1-1; the D gene is possibly TRBD1 (6 bases). Germline assignment: CDR1 ENHRY and CDR2 SYGVKD. The CDR3 length is 14 residues. The germline V and J ends were trimmed by 4 bases and 7 bases, with 16 bases remaining between them. The CDR3 coding sequence is TGTGCCATCAGTGTATACGAGGGGGAGGGTGAAGCTTTCTTT. Protein product: CAISVYEGEGEAFF.

The rearrangement links TRBV7-8 to TRBJ1-2; 7 nucleotides match TRBD1. The CDR3 extends over 16 amino acids. Trimming removed 5 bases from V and 1 base from J; junction bases left unmatched: 10. CDR1 is SGHVS, CDR2 FQNEAQ, per germline. The CDR3 reads CASSRRDRSINYGYTF. The DNA of the CDR3 is TGTGCCAGCAGCCGGCGGGACAGATCGATTAACTATGGCTACACCTTC.

A few counts support this clonotype. One end of the junction fails to match germline, which may point to a read error. The rearrangement uses TRBV12-3 or TRBV12-4 and TRBJ1-6; 8 bases map to TRBD1. The CDR3 sequence is 14 residues long. The CDR3 sequence is CASSWTGRYSPLHF. The CDR3 nucleotides read TGTGCCAGTAGTTGGACAGGGAGATATTCACCCCTCCACTTT.

This clonotype has a handful of counts. A read error may produce the germline difference seen at one junction end. The gene calls are TRBV7-2 and TRBJ2-6; D might be TRBD1 (7 bases). This CDR3 contains 19 residues. Germline lookup yields CDR1 SGHTA and CDR2 FQGNSA. The CDR3 coding sequence is TGCGCCAGCAGCCAGACAGGGAAGGGGGGTATGGCTGGGGCCAACGTCCTGACTTTC. Translated: CASSQTGKGGMAGANVLTF. Complete variable domain (other parts from reference TRBV7-2 and TRBJ2-6): GAGVSQSPSNKVTEKGKDVELRCDPISGHTALYWYRQSLGQGLEFLIYFQGNSAPDKSGLPSDRFSAERTGGSVSTLTIQRTQQEDSAVYLCASSQTGKGGMAGANVLTFGAGSRLTVL.

Concerning this clonotype: Possible read error: a much larger clone is one base away. The chain's CDR3 is CANSRRRSNEKLFF. CDR3 bases: TGTGCCAACAGCCGGCGACGGAGCAATGAAAAACTGTTTTTT. The rearrangement uses TRBV14 and TRBJ1-4; D unresolved. CDR3 length equals 14 residues. CDR1 and CDR2 from the germline V gene are SGHDN and FVKESK.

This clonotype was observed at least ten times. This CDR3 reads CASSPTDYEQYF. The DNA for the CDR3 is TGTGCCAGCAGCCCAACAGACTACGAGCAGTACTTC. The chain has TRBV7-8 and TRBJ2-7; D gene uncertain. Trimming left V 5 bases short and J 3 bases short, with 8 bases between. The CDR3 contains 12 residues. The germline V gene encodes CDR1 SGHVS and CDR2 FQNEAQ. The entire variable domain, with the rest obtained from reference TRBV7-8 and TRBJ2-7, is as follows: GAGVSQSPRYKVAKRGQDVALRCDPISGHVSLFWYQQALGQGPEFLTYFQNEAQLDKSGLPSDRFFAERPEGSVSTLKIQRTQQEDSAVYLCASSPTDYEQYFGPGTRLTVT.

As for this clonotype: Possible read error: a much larger clone is one base away. The chain is built from TRBV20-1 and TRBJ1-2; no clear D. The germline V gene encodes CDR1 DFQATT and CDR2 SNEGSKA (reference sequence). The CDR3 consists of 13 residues. CDR3: CSASDNPNCGYTF. The CDR3 nucleotides are TGCAGTGCTAGTGACAATCCTAACTGTGGCTACACCTTC.

This clonotype was recorded many times. V and J are TRBV2 and TRBJ2-7, with D maybe TRBD1 (5 bases). Germline V gene data show CDR1 as SNHLY and CDR2 as FYNNEI. Trimming took off 5 bases at V and 2 bases at J, with 13 bases between the two ends. The CDR3 sequence is 14 residues long. The CDR3 here is CASSIIGRAYEQYF. The CDR3 nucleotides read TGTGCCAGCAGTATTATCGGCAGGGCCTACGAGCAGTACTTC.

The sample holds many counts of this clonotype. The genes are TRBV20-1 and TRBJ1-1; D remains ambiguous. The V gene lost 0 bases and the J gene lost 3 bases, with 11 bases spanning the gap. The CDR3 extends over 14 amino acids. In germline, CDR1 is DFQATT, CDR2 SNEGSKA (reference sequence). CDR3 in amino acids: CSARDGSLDTEAFF. CDR3 coding DNA: TGCAGTGCTAGAGATGGGAGCTTGGACACTGAAGCTTTCTTT.

This clonotype was counted ten times or more. The V call is TRBV7-2, the J call TRBJ1-5; the D gene is possibly TRBD1 (5 bases). Germline V gives CDR1 SGHTA, CDR2 FQGNSA. The V gene lost 1 base and the J gene lost 1 base, with 11 bases spanning the gap. There are 16 residues in the CDR3. CDR3 region: CASSLGVWGSNQPQHF. Written as DNA, the CDR3 is TGTGCCAGCAGCTTAGGGGTGTGGGGGAGCAATCAGCCCCAGCATTTT.

V usage is TRBV9 and J usage is TRBJ2-1, with D uncertain. The V end was cut by 0 bases, the J end by 9 bases, with 10 bases between. CDR3 length equals 13 residues. Germline loops: CDR1 SGDLS, CDR2 YYNGEE. The CDR3 is CASSVASLGEQFF. The CDR3 DNA follows: TGTGCCAGCAGCGTAGCTTCGCTAGGTGAGCAGTTCTTC.

On this clonotype itself: This may be a read error: a much more frequent sequence differs by one nucleotide. This chain joins TRBV7-2 and TRBJ2-7; D possibly matches TRBD1 or TRBD2 (7 bases each). Germline V CDR1 and CDR2: SGHTA, FQGNSA. The CDR3 covers 14 residues. DNA of the CDR3: TGTGCCAGCAGCACAGGGGTTGGGGACTACGGGCAGTACTTC. The encoded protein is CASSTGVGDYGQYF.

The chain links TRBV6-2 or TRBV6-3 to TRBJ2-1, with no clear D. This CDR3 region has 13 residues. The ends were cut back, 0 bases at V and 7 bases at J, with 7 bases in the middle. Germline V gene sequence: CDR1 MNHEY, CDR2 SVGEGT. The CDR3 nucleotides are TGTGCCAGCAGTTACTCGATCCTGAATGAGCAGTTCTTC. Amino acids: CASSYSILNEQFF.

In this sample, this clonotype turned up many times. V is TRBV15 and J is TRBJ2-7, with a possible D match to TRBD1 (5 bases). Trimming shortened V by 0 bases and J by 0 bases, and 12 bases separated the two germline ends. This CDR3 has 16 amino acids. From germline, CDR1 is LNHNV and CDR2 YYDKDF (reference sequence). The CDR3 protein is CATSRDRVLSSYEQYF. The CDR3 DNA reads as TGTGCCACCAGCAGAGACAGGGTATTGAGCTCCTACGAGCAGTACTTC.

This clonotype showed up just a few times. V gene TRBV12-3 or TRBV12-4 combines with J gene TRBJ2-2, with 7 positions matching TRBD2. Trimming took 8 bases from V and 6 from J; bases not matched to a gene: 9. CDR3 length equals 14 residues. CDR3 residues: CASLLRELAGELFF. The DNA for the CDR3 is TGTGCCAGCCTCCTGCGGGAGCTGGCCGGGGAGCTGTTTTTT.